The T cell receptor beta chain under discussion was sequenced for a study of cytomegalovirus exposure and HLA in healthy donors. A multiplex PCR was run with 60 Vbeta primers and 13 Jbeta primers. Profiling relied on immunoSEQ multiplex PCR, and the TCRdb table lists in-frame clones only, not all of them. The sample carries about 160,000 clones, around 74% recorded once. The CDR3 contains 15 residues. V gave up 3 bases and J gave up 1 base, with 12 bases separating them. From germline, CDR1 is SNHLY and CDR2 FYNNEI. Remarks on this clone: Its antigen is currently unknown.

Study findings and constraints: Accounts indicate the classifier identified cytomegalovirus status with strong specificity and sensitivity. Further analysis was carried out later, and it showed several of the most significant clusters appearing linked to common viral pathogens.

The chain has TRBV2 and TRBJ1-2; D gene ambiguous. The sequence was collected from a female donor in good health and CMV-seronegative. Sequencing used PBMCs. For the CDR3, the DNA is TGTGCCAGCAGTGAGCTGAGACACAATAACTATGGCTACACCTTC. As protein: CASSELRHNNYGYTF.